This T cell receptor beta chain was profiled in a study of cytomegalovirus exposure and HLA in healthy donors. Study results and caveats: Analyzed later, most CMV-associated TCR beta chains appeared HLA-restricted. The classifier reportedly diagnosed cytomegalovirus status with high specificity and sensitivity. Further analysis was carried out later, and it showed several of the most significant clusters appearing linked to common viral pathogens.

The germline gives CDR1 SGDLS, CDR2 YYNGEE. Trimming took 3 bases from V and 0 from J, leaving 10 bases between them. The CDR3 sequence is 15 residues long. In regard to this clone: What it binds is unknown.

PCR amplification relied on 60 Vbeta primers (plus 13 Jbeta primers). TCRdb's table, derived via immunoSEQ multiplex PCR, lists solely in-frame clones and lacks some. This table holds fewer than 200,000 clones, 75% to 85% found once. This clonotype was sampled from a woman younger than 30 in good health and CMV-seronegative. This chain joins TRBV9 and TRBJ1-3, with D perhaps matching TRBD1 (6 bases). Material: PBMCs. CDR3 protein: CASSGQVNSGNTIYF. Here the CDR3 DNA reads TGTGCCAGCAGCGGACAGGTTAACTCTGGAAACACCATATATTTT.